The entry below describes one TCR beta chain. Its antigen is currently unknown. Documented treatment: oral pan-JAK inhibitor, 5-10 mg twice daily. These data come from a study of CD8+ T cells in alopecia areata. For the study at large: Disease severity was quantified as SALT score of affected scalp area. Points from the study as a whole: Sharing of TCRs across patients appeared less clear than in mice, possibly for HLA-related reasons. Scalp clonality and expanded CD8+ clones among the top 100 fell significantly with tofacitinib.

Extraction of RNA preceded its reverse transcription into cDNA, which served as the sequencing template. Assay used: immunoSEQ multiplex PCR; TCRdb lists only in-frame clones, some missing. The table has about 190,000 clones, roughly 62% seen once. V lost 9 bases to trimming and J lost 6 bases, with 11 bases between them. The CDR3 loop spans 11 amino acids. CDR1 is SNHLY, CDR2 FYNNEI, per germline. Here the sequenced sample was CD8+ T cells sorted from blood, taken at week 24, from a patient treated with tofacitinib. This chain joins TRBV2 and TRBJ1-1, with D uncertain. The source of this sequence is a human donor with alopecia areata. This CDR3 is CARQPGPEAFF. CDR3 nucleotides: TGTGCCAGACAACCGGGCCCTGAAGCTTTCTTT.